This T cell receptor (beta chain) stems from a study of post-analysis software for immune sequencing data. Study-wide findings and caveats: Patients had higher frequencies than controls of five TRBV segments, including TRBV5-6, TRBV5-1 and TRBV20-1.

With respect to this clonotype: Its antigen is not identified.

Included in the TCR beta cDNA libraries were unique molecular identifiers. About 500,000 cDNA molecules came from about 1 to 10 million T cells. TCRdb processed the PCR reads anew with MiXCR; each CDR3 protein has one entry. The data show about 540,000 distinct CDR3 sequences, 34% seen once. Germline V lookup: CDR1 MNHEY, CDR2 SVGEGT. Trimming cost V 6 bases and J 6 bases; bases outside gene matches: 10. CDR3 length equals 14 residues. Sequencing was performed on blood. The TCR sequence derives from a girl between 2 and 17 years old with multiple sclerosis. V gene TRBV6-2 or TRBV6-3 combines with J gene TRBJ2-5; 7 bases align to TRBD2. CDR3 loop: CASSPTSVGQTQYF. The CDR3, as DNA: TGTGCCAGCAGCCCTACTAGCGTGGGACAGACCCAGTACTTC.